This T cell receptor beta chain was identified during a study of graft-versus-host responses after intestinal transplantation. Whole-study context: The transplants performed in recipients were multivisceral, liver-intestinal, or isolated intestinal. Recipients across the board were started on anti-thymocyte globulin induction, then kept on tacrolimus and steroids for two to four years. Study-wide points: Recipient marrow harbored GvH clones, some of which surfaced first in ileum or blood. Early HvG declines after transplant were associated with peak circulating GvH clone levels.

The data were produced by immunoSEQ multiplex PCR, yet TCRdb's version contains in-frame clones alone and is incomplete. The sample holds more than 65,000 clones; approximately 88% are singletons and the top ten take 0.34%. J was trimmed by 6 bases and V by 4 bases; bases with no gene match: 4. This CDR3 region has 13 residues. Germline V gene lookup returns CDR1 GTSNPN and CDR2 SVGIG (reference sequence). In regard to this clone: Its target is unknown.

The J gene is TRBJ2-7, the V gene TRBV30, with 12 bases lining up with TRBD2. The clonotype was recovered from a human donor who received an intestinal transplant. The sample here was unstimulated CD4+ T cells sorted from spleen or lymph node cells, taken before intestinal transplant. The CDR3 bases are TGTGCCTGGACACTAGCGGGGGGCGGCGAGCAGTACTTC. Translated: CAWTLAGGGEQYF.